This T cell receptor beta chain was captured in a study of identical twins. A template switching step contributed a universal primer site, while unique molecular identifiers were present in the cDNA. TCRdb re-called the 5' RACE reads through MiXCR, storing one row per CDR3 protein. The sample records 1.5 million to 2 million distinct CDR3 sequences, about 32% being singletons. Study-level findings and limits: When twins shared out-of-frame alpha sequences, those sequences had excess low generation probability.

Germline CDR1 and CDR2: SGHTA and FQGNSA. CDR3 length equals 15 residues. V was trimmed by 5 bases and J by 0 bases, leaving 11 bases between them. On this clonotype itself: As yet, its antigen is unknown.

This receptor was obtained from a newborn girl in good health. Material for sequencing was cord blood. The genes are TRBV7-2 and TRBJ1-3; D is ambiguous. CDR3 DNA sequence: TGTGCCAGCAGCCCACTACCTAGCTCTGGAAACACCATATATTTT. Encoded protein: CASSPLPSSGNTIYF.